This entry features one TCR beta chain sequence. These data are taken from a study of blood T cell repertoires in COVID-19. Study-wide background: Specimens from acute and convalescent COVID-19 originated in the United States, Italy and Spain. Nucleic acid was either cDNA or gDNA, and it came from T cells, B-cell-depleted T cells, or PBMCs.

Germline lookup yields CDR1 SGHNT and CDR2 YYREEE (reference sequence). The CDR3 covers 15 residues. Trimming stripped 3 bases from V and 1 base from J, with 10 bases between. Original processing notes: Reference gene primer amplification in the assay estimated nucleated cell counts. Sequenced by immunoSEQ multiplex PCR; TCRdb stores in-frame clones only, minus some. V and J calls and clone size are as listed in that table; D and trimming were resolved from the DNA. The sample comprises 140,000 or so clones, 70% to 85% of which are singletons, and around 3.1% rests with the top ten. This TCR was recovered from a woman older than 75 with acute or convalescent COVID-19. This chain uses TRBV5-4 with TRBJ1-4, with D hard to call. What was sequenced was peripheral blood. The CDR3 here is CASSSGGKTNEKLFF. The CDR3 DNA reads TGTGCCAGCAGCTCGGGAGGCAAAACTAATGAAAAACTGTTTTTT.